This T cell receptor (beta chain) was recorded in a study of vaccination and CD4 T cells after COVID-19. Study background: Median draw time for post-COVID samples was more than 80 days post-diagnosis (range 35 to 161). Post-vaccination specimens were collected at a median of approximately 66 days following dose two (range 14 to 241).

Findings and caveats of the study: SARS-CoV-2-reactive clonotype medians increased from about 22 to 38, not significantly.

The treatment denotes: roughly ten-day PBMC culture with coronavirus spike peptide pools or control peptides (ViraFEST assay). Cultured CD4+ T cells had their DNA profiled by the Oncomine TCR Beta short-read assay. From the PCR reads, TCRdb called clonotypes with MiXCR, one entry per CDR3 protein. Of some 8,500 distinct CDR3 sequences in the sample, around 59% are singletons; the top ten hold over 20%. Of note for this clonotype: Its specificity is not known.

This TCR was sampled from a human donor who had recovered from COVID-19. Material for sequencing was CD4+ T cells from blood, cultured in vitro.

Here the CDR3 reads CASRAGQIGEQYF. For the CDR3, the DNA is TGTGCCAGCAGGGCCGGACAGATTGGGGAGCAGTACTTC. This chain connects TRBV28 to TRBJ2-7, with D possibly TRBD1 on 6 matching bases. Looked up from germline, CDR1 is MDHEN and CDR2 is SYDVKM. CDR3 length equals 13 residues. The V and J ends lost 6 bases and 7 bases respectively, with 16 bases between them. The variable domain in full, with the rest retrieved from reference TRBV28 and TRBJ2-7, is DVKVTQSSRYLVKRTGEKVFLECVQDMDHENMFWYRQDPGLGLRLIYFSYDVKMKEKGDIPEGYSVSREKKERFSLILESASTNQTSMYLCASRAGQIGEQYFGPGTRLTVT.